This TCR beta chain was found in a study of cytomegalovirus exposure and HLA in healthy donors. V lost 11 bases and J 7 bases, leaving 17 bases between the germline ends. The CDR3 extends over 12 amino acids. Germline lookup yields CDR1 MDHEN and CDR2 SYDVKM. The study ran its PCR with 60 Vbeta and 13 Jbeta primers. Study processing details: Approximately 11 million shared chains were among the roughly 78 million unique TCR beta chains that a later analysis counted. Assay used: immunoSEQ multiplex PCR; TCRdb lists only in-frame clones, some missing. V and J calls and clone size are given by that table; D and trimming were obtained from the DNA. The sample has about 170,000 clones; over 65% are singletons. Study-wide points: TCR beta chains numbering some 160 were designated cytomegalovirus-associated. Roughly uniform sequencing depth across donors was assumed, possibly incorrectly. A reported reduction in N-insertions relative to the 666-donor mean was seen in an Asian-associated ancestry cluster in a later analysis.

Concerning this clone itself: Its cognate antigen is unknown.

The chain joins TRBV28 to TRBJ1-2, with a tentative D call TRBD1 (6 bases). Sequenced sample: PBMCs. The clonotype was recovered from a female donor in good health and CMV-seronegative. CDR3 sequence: CAGWGQPGGYTF. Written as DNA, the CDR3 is TGTGCCGGATGGGGGCAGCCTGGTGGCTACACCTTC.